The T cell receptor beta chain under discussion was sequenced for a study of TIL therapy for anti-PD-1-resistant metastatic lung cancer. Time point here: pre-treatment sample, taken before nivolumab and TIL therapy. Most excised metastases sampled were pleural nodules or supraclavicular lymph nodes. Trimming left V 3 bases short and J 8 bases short, with 10 bases between. This CDR3 contains 12 residues. Germline lookup yields CDR1 SNHLY and CDR2 FYNNEI. Sequencing used immunoSEQ v3. TCRdb's copy holds only in-frame clones and misses some; the assay was immunoSEQ multiplex PCR. The sample contains tens of thousands of clones, roughly 69% of which appear only once.

This TCR came from a woman between 30 and 80 years old with non-small cell lung cancer. The specimen comprised tumor tissue, sampled at baseline. J is TRBJ1-1 and V is TRBV2, with a possible D match to TRBD1 (5 bases). The CDR3 DNA is TGTGCCAGCAGTGATTTAGGGGCAGAAGCTTTCTTT. Protein sequence: CASSDLGAEAFF.